This T cell receptor beta chain stems from a study of T cell responses to AZD1222 COVID-19 vaccine. Regarding the study as a whole: The donor group comprised mostly white British people and more females; the analysis possibly underestimated clonal diversity.

The CDR3 extends over 17 amino acids. In germline, CDR1 is LGHDT, CDR2 YNNKEL (reference sequence). V dropped 0 bases and J dropped 7; count of bases not matched to a gene: 9. As to this clone: Its antigen remains unknown.

Measured with immunoSEQ multiplex PCR; TCRdb has only the in-frame clones, and not every one. The sample holds more than 60,000 clones, 75% to 90% seen once. The sequences come from peripheral blood, collected on day 0 of AZD1222 vaccination. The chain links TRBV3-1 (or the pseudogene TRBV3-2) to TRBJ1-4; 9 bases agree with TRBD1. This receptor was obtained from an adult in good health. The CDR3 DNA reads TGTGCCAGCAGCCAAGATCCTAGGACAGGGGTGGTTGAAAAACTGTTTTTT. Translated: CASSQDPRTGVVEKLFF.